This T cell receptor (beta chain) comes out of a study of shared T cell receptors in the human thymus. The repertoire was sequenced with immunoSEQ multiplex PCR; TCRdb's copy has only in-frame clones and lacks some. The sample includes about 400,000 clones, around 95% of them seen just once. CDR3 length: 16 residues. Per the germline V gene, CDR1 is SEHNR and CDR2 is FQNEAQ (reference sequence). Trimming cost V 5 bases and J 7 bases; bases outside gene matches: 10. Sample: thymocytes. The rearrangement uses TRBV7-9 and TRBJ1-4, with TRBD1 matching over 10 bases. The receptor was derived from a human donor. The CDR3 here is CASSPLGQGVGEKLFF. CDR3 nucleotide sequence: TGTGCCAGCAGCCCCCTCGGACAGGGGGTAGGTGAAAAACTGTTTTTT.